A selection of T cell receptor beta chains follows, all from one sample in a study of cytomegalovirus exposure and HLA in healthy donors. Method: immunoSEQ multiplex PCR; TCRdb's copy keeps in-frame clones and lacks some. The data show approximately 40,000 clones, with about 66% seen just once and less than 20% held by the top ten. The sequenced sample consisted of PBMCs. These receptors all come from a man in his forties or fifties in good health and CMV-seropositive. Each CDR3 is given with its conserved first and last residue. The D gene is left open where the match is weak. Not every row has a clone size; where given, it reads once, few, many or a size class.

TRBV2	NA	17	TRBJ2-7	NA	CASRASRRWGASYEQYF	TGTGCCAGCAGAGCATCCAGACGGTGGGGCGCCTCCTACGAGCAGTACTTC
TRBV9	NA	15	TRBJ1-2	NA	CASSVTGQTNYGYTF	TGTGCCAGCAGCGTAACTGGACAGACGAACTATGGCTACACCTTC
TRBV23-1	TRBD1	13	TRBJ2-5	NA	CASSPGQGETQYF	TGCGCCAGCAGTCCCGGACAGGGAGAGACCCAGTACTTC
TRBV30	NA	13	TRBJ1-1	NA	CAWTGGMNTEAFF	TGTGCCTGGACAGGAGGGATGAACACTGAAGCTTTCTTT
TRBV6-5	TRBD2	15	TRBJ2-1	NA	CASSGLAGGQNEQFF	TGTGCCAGCAGTGGACTAGCGGGGGGGCAGAATGAGCAGTTCTTC
TRBV10-3	NA	12	TRBJ2-7	once	CAIRGPGREQYF	TGTGCCATCAGGGGGCCGGGCCGGGAGCAGTACTTC
TRBV12-5	TRBD1	16	TRBJ2-2	NA	CASGPRQGTNTGELFF	TGTGCTAGTGGCCCCCGACAGGGAACGAACACCGGGGAGCTGTTTTTT
TRBV28	NA	14	TRBJ2-7	few	CASSIQETLYEQYF	TGTGCCAGCAGTATACAGGAGACCCTCTACGAGCAGTACTTC
TRBV7-2	TRBD1	16	TRBJ1-5	NA	CASSSQVDRGGQPQHF	TGTGCCAGCAGCTCACAGGTGGACAGGGGAGGTCAGCCCCAGCATTTT
TRBV5-4	NA	14	TRBJ1-1	NA	CASSLARGGTEAFF	TGTGCCAGCAGCTTGGCAAGGGGTGGCACTGAAGCTTTCTTT
TRBV19	NA	13	TRBJ2-7	NA	CASSIEGVEEQYF	TGTGCCAGTAGTATAGAAGGGGTGGAGGAGCAGTACTTC
TRBV7-9	TRBD1	17	TRBJ2-7	NA	CASSFYLEQGASYEQYF	TGTGCCAGCAGCTTTTACCTTGAACAGGGGGCGTCCTACGAGCAGTACTTC
TRBV9	NA	14	TRBJ1-1	NA	CASSVVPGDTEAFF	TGTGCCAGCAGCGTAGTACCAGGGGACACTGAAGCTTTCTTT
TRBV9	NA	14	TRBJ2-3	NA	CASSKGLETDTQYF	TGTGCCAGCAGCAAAGGACTGGAGACAGATACGCAGTATTTT
TRBV4-1	NA	15	TRBJ1-5	NA	CASSQLSSGNQPQHF	TGCGCCAGCAGCCAACTGAGTAGTGGCAATCAGCCCCAGCATTTT
TRBV9	TRBD2	14	TRBJ2-5	NA	CASSLLAGGETQYF	TGTGCCAGCAGCCTCCTAGCGGGGGGTGAGACCCAGTACTTC
TRBV10-3	NA	13	TRBJ1-2	NA	CAITLGRGYGYTF	TGTGCCATCACTCTAGGGAGGGGCTATGGCTACACCTTC
TRBV30	NA	12	TRBJ2-1	once	CAWSVRTDEQFF	TGTGCCTGGAGTGTACGAACGGATGAGCAGTTCTTC
TRBV9	NA	13	TRBJ2-3	NA	CASSPPGADTQYF	TGTGCCAGCAGCCCCCCCGGGGCAGATACGCAGTATTTT
TRBV11-1	NA	14	TRBJ2-1	NA	CASSLMSGHNEQFF	TGTGCCAGCAGCTTAATGTCAGGTCACAATGAGCAGTTCTTC
TRBV11-2	NA	15	TRBJ1-2	few	CASSLESQGFYGYTF	TGTGCCAGCAGCTTAGAGTCCCAGGGATTCTATGGCTACACCTTC
TRBV7-9	TRBD1	15	TRBJ2-2	NA	CASSSLGTVTGELFF	TGTGCCAGCAGCTCCCTGGGGACAGTCACCGGGGAGCTGTTTTTT
TRBV7-2	NA	16	TRBJ2-2	NA	CASSPFQGTNTGELFF	TGTGCCAGCAGCCCCTTCCAGGGGACCAACACCGGGGAGCTGTTTTTT
TRBV10-3	NA	15	TRBJ2-2	NA	CAISGDRTYTGELFF	TGTGCCATCAGTGGAGACAGGACTTACACCGGGGAGCTGTTTTTT
TRBV5-1	TRBD1	15	TRBJ2-5	NA	CASSSAPGGQETQYF	TGCGCCAGCAGCTCTGCTCCAGGGGGCCAGGAGACCCAGTACTTC
TRBV7-2	TRBD1	16	TRBJ2-3	NA	CASSLRDRYNTDTQYF	TGTGCCAGCAGCTTACGGGACAGGTACAATACAGATACGCAGTATTTT
TRBV5-1	NA	16	TRBJ2-6	few	CASSVRYNSGANVLTF	TGCGCCAGCAGCGTACGCTATAACTCTGGGGCCAACGTCCTGACTTTC
TRBV9	NA	13	TRBJ1-2	NA	CASSGTGTYGYTF	TGTGCCAGCAGCGGCACAGGGACCTATGGCTACACCTTC
TRBV10-3	NA	16	TRBJ2-5	NA	CAIGGASGNPQETQYF	TGTGCCATCGGGGGGGCTAGCGGTAACCCACAAGAGACCCAGTACTTC
TRBV6-5	NA	11	TRBJ1-1	NA	CASSRNTEAFF	TGTGCCAGCAGCCGGAACACTGAAGCTTTCTTT
TRBV4-3	TRBD1	16	TRBJ1-6	NA	CASSQTTDRWHSPLHF	TGCGCCAGCAGCCAAACGACGGACAGGTGGCATTCACCCCTCCACTTT
TRBV7-6	TRBD2	13	TRBJ2-5	NA	CASSLAGAGEQYF	TGTGCCAGCAGCTTAGCCGGGGCGGGGGAGCAGTACTTC
TRBV19	TRBD1	12	TRBJ1-6	few	CASGTGVSPLHF	TGTGCCAGTGGGACAGGGGTTTCACCCCTCCACTTT
TRBV2	NA	13	TRBJ1-2	NA	CASREPGLYGYTF	TGTGCCAGCAGGGAGCCAGGGCTCTATGGCTACACCTTC
TRBV5-1	NA	15	TRBJ1-4	few	CASSLIPGGSEKLFF	TGCGCCAGCAGCTTGATCCCGGGGGGCTCAGAAAAACTGTTTTTT
TRBV6-5	NA	11	TRBJ2-2	NA	CASVQGERLFF	TGTGCCAGCGTTCAGGGTGAAAGGCTGTTTTTT
TRBV7-6	NA	15	TRBJ1-1	NA	CASSLGGGGRTEAFF	TGTGCCAGCAGCTTAGGGGGAGGGGGTCGGACTGAAGCTTTCTTT
TRBV5-8	TRBD1	14	TRBJ2-5	NA	CASSVGQSQETQYF	TGTGCCAGCAGCGTGGGACAGAGTCAAGAGACCCAGTACTTC
TRBV4-2	NA	15	TRBJ1-3	once	CASSQDGGIGNTIYF	TGTGCCAGCAGCCAAGATGGAGGGATCGGAAACACCATATATTTT
TRBV5-4	NA	19	TRBJ1-5	NA	CASSIFTGSGLLHNQPQHF	TGTGCCAGCAGCATATTCACGGGATCGGGCCTACTCCACAATCAGCCCCAGCATTTT
TRBV16	NA	14	TRBJ1-2	NA	CASSHAGGAGGYTF	TGTGCCAGCAGCCACGCGGGAGGGGCGGGCGGCTACACCTTC
TRBV10-3	NA	13	TRBJ1-6	NA	CAIAEANNSPLHF	TGTGCCATCGCTGAAGCTAATAATTCACCCCTCCACTTT
TRBV2	TRBD1	13	TRBJ1-1	once	CASSGDRRGEAFF	TGTGCCAGCAGCGGGGACAGGCGAGGGGAAGCTTTCTTT
TRBV5-6	TRBD1	15	TRBJ2-7	NA	CASSPGTGGPYEQYF	TGTGCCAGCAGCCCCGGGACAGGGGGGCCCTACGAGCAGTACTTC
TRBV7-2	NA	13	TRBJ2-2	NA	CASKGRNTGELFF	TGTGCCAGCAAGGGGCGGAACACCGGGGAGCTGTTTTTT
TRBV28	NA	15	TRBJ1-5	NA	CASSRLVSGNQPQHF	TGTGCCAGCAGCCGACTCGTATCTGGCAATCAGCCCCAGCATTTT
TRBV5-4	TRBD1	14	TRBJ1-3	NA	CASSPDRGGNTIYF	TGTGCCAGCAGCCCTGACAGGGGTGGAAACACCATATATTTT
TRBV29-1	TRBD1	11	TRBJ2-1	NA	CSDETGGRQFF	TGCAGCGATGAGACAGGGGGAAGGCAGTTCTTC
TRBV2	NA	11	TRBJ1-1	few	CASMGETEAFF	TGTGCCAGCATGGGAGAAACTGAAGCTTTCTTT
TRBV6-5	TRBD1	13	TRBJ1-5	few	CASKPGGNQPQHF	TGTGCCAGCAAGCCAGGGGGAAATCAGCCCCAGCATTTT
TRBV7-9	NA	12	TRBJ2-5	NA	CASSFDSEAQYF	TGTGCCAGCAGCTTTGATTCCGAGGCCCAGTACTTC